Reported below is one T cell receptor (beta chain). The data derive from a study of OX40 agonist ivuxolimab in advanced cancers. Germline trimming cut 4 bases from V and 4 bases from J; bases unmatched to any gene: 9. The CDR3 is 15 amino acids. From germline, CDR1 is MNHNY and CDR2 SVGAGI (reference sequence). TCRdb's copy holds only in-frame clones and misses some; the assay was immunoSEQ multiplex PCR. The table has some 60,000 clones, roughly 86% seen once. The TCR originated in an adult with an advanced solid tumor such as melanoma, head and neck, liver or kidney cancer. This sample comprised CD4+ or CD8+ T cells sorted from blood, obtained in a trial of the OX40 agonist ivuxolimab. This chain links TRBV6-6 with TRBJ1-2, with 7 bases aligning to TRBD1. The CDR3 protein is CASSLITGESYGYTF. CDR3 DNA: TGTGCCAGCAGTTTAATTACAGGGGAGTCCTATGGCTACACCTTC.